This T cell receptor (beta chain) was recorded in a study (dated by TCRdb to between 2015 and 2016). The germline V gene (reference sequence) supplies CDR1 DFQATT and CDR2 SNEGSKA. V loses 5 bases of germline sequence and J loses 7 bases, and the interval between the two ends is 9 bases. The CDR3 numbers 11 residues from cysteine through phenylalanine. Only the CDR3 portion is preserved as DNA: 33 bases, with reading frame beginning at the first base. As regards this clonotype: The antigen it binds to is not known. No base qualities exist here, and no much larger clone lies one base off it.

The library was built by means of RT-PCR. For sequencing, an Illumina MiSeq was employed. TCRdb trimmed the raw reads at Q25, called clones with MiXCR and kept productive beta chains. Entries that share a CDR3 protein sequence are merged under the most common genes and DNA. The sample table contains 650,000 to 800,000 distinct CDR3 sequences; only one count was recorded for over 12% of them. Clones ranked in the top ten supply around 3.3% of the sample. The receptor was isolated from a female donor in good health, serving as a healthy control. The sequence links TRBV20-1 to TRBJ2-1, with the D gene not confidently named. The sequenced material came from memory CD4+ T cells from blood. The DNA sequence is as follows: TGCAGTGCTTCACCCCCGAATGAGCAGTTCTTC. The encoded protein is CSASPPNEQFF.